This T cell receptor beta chain was documented in a study of blood T cell repertoires in COVID-19. Across the study: Collection of acute and convalescent COVID-19 samples took place in the United States, Italy and Spain. PBMCs, B-cell-depleted T cells, or T cells provided the cDNA or gDNA that made up the material.

Germline CDR1 LNHDA, CDR2 SQIVND (reference sequence). The CDR3 runs 16 residues. V was clipped by 6 bases and J by 11 bases, with 27 bases between them. Participants, roughly 18 to 89 years old, spanned about two dozen US areas. Per the study methods: For nucleated cells, counts were estimated from reference gene primer amplification. The repertoire was sequenced with immunoSEQ multiplex PCR; TCRdb's copy has only in-frame clones and lacks some. V and J calls and clone size come straight from that table; D and trimming were deduced from the DNA. The sample includes some 200,000 clones, 86% seen only once; the top ten take less than 4.5%.

The clonotype comes from a woman aged 35 to 49 with acute COVID-19. Sequenced: PBMCs or T cells enriched from blood (not recorded which). The gene calls are TRBV19 and TRBJ2-3; D is perhaps TRBD2 (6 bases). As DNA, the CDR3 is TGTGCCAGTAGGGAGGGGCGCTGGGGAGACATTCGGGAGCAGTATTTT. Protein product: CASREGRWGDIREQYF.